This TCR beta chain was sequenced during a study of blood T cell repertoires in COVID-19. As for the study in general: From T cells, B-cell-depleted T cells, or PBMCs came the material, which was cDNA or gDNA.

This CDR3 has 15 residues. Trimming cost V 1 base and J 4 bases, with 13 bases left between them. Germline V lookup: CDR1 MGHRA, CDR2 YSYEKL. Measured with immunoSEQ multiplex PCR; TCRdb has only the in-frame clones, and not every one. In the table there are some 270,000 clones, 85% to 95% of which are singletons. The chain carries TRBV4-1 and TRBJ1-2; D not certain. The sequence came from a man aged 35 to 55 who had been exposed to COVID-19. The material sequenced was PBMCs or T cells enriched from blood (not recorded which). This CDR3 is CASSQGFGRGYGYTF. As DNA, the CDR3 is TGCGCCAGCAGCCAAGGGTTTGGGAGAGGCTATGGCTACACCTTC.